A selection of T cell receptor beta chains follows, all from one sample in a study of T cell clones after liver transplantation. Clones were read by immunoSEQ multiplex PCR, and TCRdb kept only the in-frame ones, dropping some. The data show around 100,000 clones, about 81% seen once. The sample in question was CD4+ T cells from blood, obtained approximately 43 months after liver transplant. The receptors shown here come from a human patient who received a liver transplant. Some T cells may possibly be graft donor cells. Both conserved end residues are part of each CDR3. D genes are given only for firm matches. Clone sizes are given selectively: once, few, many, or a class where the clone is expanded.

CDR3nt | CDR3aa | j_gene | d_gene | v_gene | abundance
TGTGCCAGCAGCGACCGGGGGAGTAGCGGACCCTACAATGAGCAGTTCTTC | CASSDRGSSGPYNEQFF | TRBJ2-1 | NA | TRBV7-3 | NA
TGTGCCAGCAGTTCAACCTCGGGACAGGGGGCGAGGGATGGCTACACCTTC | CASSSTSGQGARDGYTF | TRBJ1-2 | TRBD1 | TRBV27 | NA
TGTGCCAGCATCTGGGGGCCAGGACAGGTTAATGAAAAACTGTTTTTT | CASIWGPGQVNEKLFF | TRBJ1-4 | TRBD1 | TRBV5-5 | once
TGTGCCAGCAGCTTAGAGGCCGCCAGGGGGCGGACTGAAGCTTTCTTT | CASSLEAARGRTEAFF | TRBJ1-1 | TRBD1 | TRBV11-2 | NA
TGTGCCAGCAGTGATATGGGAAGGGGGCAACAGCCCCAGCATTTT | CASSDMGRGQQPQHF | TRBJ1-5 | TRBD1 | TRBV2 | few
TGTGCCACCAGCACTGGGACTAGCGTCCCGTCTAGCACAGATACGCAGTATTTT | CATSTGTSVPSSTDTQYF | TRBJ2-3 | TRBD2 | TRBV15 | once
TGTGCCAGCAGCCCGCAGGGAGAAATTTATTTGCCCCAGCATTTT | CASSPQGEIYLPQHF | TRBJ1-5 | NA | TRBV7-2 | NA
TGTGCCAGTAGTACAAATATGGGGGAGTACGAGCAGTACTTC | CASSTNMGEYEQYF | TRBJ2-7 | NA | TRBV19 | NA
TGTGCCAGTAGTAGCCCAGCATTCCAAGAGACCCAGTACTTC | CASSSPAFQETQYF | TRBJ2-5 | NA | TRBV19 | few
TGTGCCAGCGAAAAAGCAAGACTAGCGACTAATGAGCAGTTCTTC | CASEKARLATNEQFF | TRBJ2-1 | TRBD2 | TRBV7-8 | NA
TGCGCCAGCAGCCAAGATACGAGGAACTATGGCTACACCTTC | CASSQDTRNYGYTF | TRBJ1-2 | NA | TRBV4-3 | NA
TGTGCCAGCAGTTTGGGGTTGGTGGGGGCCAAAAAGACCCAGTACTTC | CASSLGLVGAKKTQYF | TRBJ2-5 | NA | TRBV28 | NA
TGTGCCAGCAGCTTGTTCGACGGCGCCAATGAAAAACTGTTTTTT | CASSLFDGANEKLFF | TRBJ1-4 | NA | TRBV5-8 | once
TGTGCCAGCAGCTTTCTATCCGGGACAGTGAACACTGAAGCTTTCTTT | CASSFLSGTVNTEAFF | TRBJ1-1 | TRBD1 | TRBV7-9 | NA
TGTGCCAGCAATCCTCGTTTTGGGGCCAATTCACCCCTCCACTTT | CASNPRFGANSPLHF | TRBJ1-6 | NA | TRBV6-1 | many
TGTGCCAGCAATCCGGGCGGGACAGCGTCCTACGAGCAGTACTTC | CASNPGGTASYEQYF | TRBJ2-7 | NA | TRBV6-6 | NA
TGTGCCAGCAGGACAGGGGGGATGAACACTGAAGCTTTCTTT | CASRTGGMNTEAFF | TRBJ1-1 | TRBD1 | TRBV7-8 | once
TGTGCCAGCAGCTTGGGCAGGGGGAGGTATGGCTACACCTTC | CASSLGRGRYGYTF | TRBJ1-2 | TRBD1 | TRBV5-6 | NA
TGTGCCAGCAGCTTGGTGCCGGGCGCCTACGAGCAGTACTTC | CASSLVPGAYEQYF | TRBJ2-7 | NA | TRBV5-4 | NA
TGTGCCAGCTCCTCCATGGGCGAGCAGTACTTC | CASSSMGEQYF | TRBJ2-7 | NA | TRBV6-6 | few
TGTGCCAGCAGAGGACTAGCGGGGGGCGAAGAGACCCAGTACTTC | CASRGLAGGEETQYF | TRBJ2-5 | TRBD2 | TRBV2 | few
TGTGCCAGCACCACAGGGGGCTCTGGAAACACCATATATTTT | CASTTGGSGNTIYF | TRBJ1-3 | TRBD1 | TRBV6-6 | NA
TGTGCCCAGCAGGGTCAGGGTTACGTCTACGAGCAGTACTTC | CAQQGQGYVYEQYF | TRBJ2-7 | NA | TRBV7-7 | NA
TGTGCCAGCAGTTACGGGACAACCCAAAACATTCAGTACTTC | CASSYGTTQNIQYF | TRBJ2-4 | NA | TRBV4-2 | NA
TGCGCCAGCAGCCCTCCTCTGGGGGTACCCTACGAGCAGTACTTC | CASSPPLGVPYEQYF | TRBJ2-7 | NA | TRBV5-1 | once
TGTGCCAGCAGTGACAGGAGGGGGGATGGCTACACCTTC | CASSDRRGDGYTF | TRBJ1-2 | NA | TRBV6-1 | once
TGTGCCAGCAGTCCCGGGACTCATAGCACAGATACGCAGTATTTT | CASSPGTHSTDTQYF | TRBJ2-3 | NA | TRBV6-4 | NA
TGTGCCAGCTCAGGGGCGAACACCGGGGAGCTGTTTTTT | CASSGANTGELFF | TRBJ2-2 | NA | TRBV27 | NA
TGTGCCTGGAGCGCCGGGACTAGTTCCTACGAGCAGTACTTC | CAWSAGTSSYEQYF | TRBJ2-7 | TRBD2 | TRBV30 | NA
TGCGCCAGCAGCTTAGAGGGTCCGGCGGAAGGAAACACCATATATTTT | CASSLEGPAEGNTIYF | TRBJ1-3 | NA | TRBV5-1 | NA
TGTGCCAGCAGCGCCAACCGGGGCTATGGCTACACCTTC | CASSANRGYGYTF | TRBJ1-2 | NA | TRBV9 | NA
TGTGCTAGTGGTTTGGCAGGGTCGGCAGGGGCCTCACCCCTCCACTTT | CASGLAGSAGASPLHF | TRBJ1-6 | NA | TRBV12-5 | few
TGTGCCTCCACCTGGGGCGGGGAGACCCAGTACTTC | CASTWGGETQYF | TRBJ2-5 | NA | TRBV30 | once
TGTGCCAGCAGTTCCTGGACAGGGGCCTTGAACACTGAAGCTTTCTTT | CASSSWTGALNTEAFF | TRBJ1-1 | TRBD1 | TRBV6-5 | NA
TGTGCCATCAGTGAGACTAGAGAGACCCAGTACTTC | CAISETRETQYF | TRBJ2-5 | NA | TRBV10-3 | NA
TGTGCCAGCAGTCCTCGGACACGCACAGATACGCAGTATTTT | CASSPRTRTDTQYF | TRBJ2-3 | NA | TRBV6-5 | NA
TGCGCCAGCAGCCAGAGCGGGCTGAGGACAGAGACCCAGTACTTC | CASSQSGLRTETQYF | TRBJ2-5 | NA | TRBV4-3 | NA
TGTGCCAGCTCACTATCCGACGGGGACCACTATGGCTACACCTTC | CASSLSDGDHYGYTF | TRBJ1-2 | NA | TRBV18 | once
TGTGCCAGCAGCTTAAATCGATTACGGGAAAACACTGAAGCTTTCTTT | CASSLNRLRENTEAFF | TRBJ1-1 | NA | TRBV7-2 | few
TGCGCCAGCAGTTCACCCGGGAGCACCGGGGAGCTGTTTTTT | CASSSPGSTGELFF | TRBJ2-2 | NA | TRBV5-1 | NA
TGTGCCAGCAGCCAAGACAACAGGGCGACGTACACCATATATTTT | CASSQDNRATYTIYF | TRBJ1-3 | NA | TRBV4-2 | once
TGTGCCAGCAGCAAGACTAGCGGCCAAGAGACCCAGTACTTC | CASSKTSGQETQYF | TRBJ2-5 | TRBD2 | TRBV7-3 | NA
TGTGCCAGCAGTTCCCCGGGACTAGCGGGGGGGCAAGAGACCCAGTACTTC | CASSSPGLAGGQETQYF | TRBJ2-5 | TRBD2 | TRBV27 | NA
TGTGCCAGCAGTGAGGGACTAGCGGGAGGGTTACCCAATGAGCAGTTCTTC | CASSEGLAGGLPNEQFF | TRBJ2-1 | TRBD2 | TRBV6-1 | NA
TGTGCCAGCCGCCTAGCAGGCGGTTTGAACACTGAAGCTTTCTTT | CASRLAGGLNTEAFF | TRBJ1-1 | NA | TRBV7-2 | NA
TGTGCCAGCAGTCCAGATTCCGGGACGCCGCTGACCTTC | CASSPDSGTPLTF | TRBJ1-2 | NA | TRBV6-5 | NA
TGTGCTTCTACATTGACACTCACTTACGAGTGGTACTTC | CASTLTLTYEWYF | TRBJ2-7 | NA | TRBV6-1 | NA
TGTGCCAGCAGCTCTTCACAGGGTTTCACAACTAATGAAAAACTGTTTTTT | CASSSSQGFTTNEKLFF | TRBJ1-4 | NA | TRBV7-9 | once
TGTGCCAGTAGTGGAAGACAGGGAAATGAGCAGTTCTTC | CASSGRQGNEQFF | TRBJ2-1 | TRBD1 | TRBV19 | NA
TGCGCCAGCAGCTTAGGCCAGGGTGGCGCCGAGCAGTACTTC | CASSLGQGGAEQYF | TRBJ2-7 | NA | TRBV5-1 | NA
TGTGCCAGCAGCGTCGCTGGGGGACAAGAGACCCAGTACTTC | CASSVAGGQETQYF | TRBJ2-5 | NA | TRBV2 | NA
TGTGCCAGCAGTTACCCCCGGGGGGCCTACAATGAGCAGTTCTTC | CASSYPRGAYNEQFF | TRBJ2-1 | TRBD2 | TRBV6-5 | NA
TGTGCCAGCTCACCAAGGCAGGGGACCTACGAGCAGTACTTC | CASSPRQGTYEQYF | TRBJ2-7 | NA | TRBV18 | NA
TGTGCCAGCAGTACCCGGCAGGGCGGGAATGAAAAACTGTTTTTT | CASSTRQGGNEKLFF | TRBJ1-4 | NA | TRBV7-9 | NA